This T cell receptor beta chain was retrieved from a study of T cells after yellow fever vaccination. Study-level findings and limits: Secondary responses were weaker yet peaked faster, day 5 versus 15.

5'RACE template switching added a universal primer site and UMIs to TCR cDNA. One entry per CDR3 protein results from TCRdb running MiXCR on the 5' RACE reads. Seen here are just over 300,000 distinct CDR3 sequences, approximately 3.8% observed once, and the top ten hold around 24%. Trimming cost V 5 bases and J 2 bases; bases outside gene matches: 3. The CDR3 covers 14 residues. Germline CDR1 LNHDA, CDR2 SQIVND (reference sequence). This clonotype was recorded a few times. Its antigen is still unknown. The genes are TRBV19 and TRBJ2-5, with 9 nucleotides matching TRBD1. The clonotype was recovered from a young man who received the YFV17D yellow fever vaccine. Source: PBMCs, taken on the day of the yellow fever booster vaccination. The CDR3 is CASSFGQGQETQYF. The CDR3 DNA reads TGTGCCAGTAGTTTCGGACAGGGGCAAGAGACCCAGTACTTC.